This is a list of T cell receptor beta chains from one sample in a study of T cell responses to AZD1222 COVID-19 vaccine. Profiling relied on immunoSEQ multiplex PCR, and the TCRdb table lists in-frame clones only, not all of them. The sample lists approximately 130,000 clones; 86% were seen once. The source material was peripheral blood, sampled 28 days after the second AZD1222 dose. The receptors come from an adult who received the AZD1222 COVID-19 vaccine. CDR3s include the opening cysteine and the closing phenylalanine or tryptophan. Fields, in order: D gene, clone size, V gene, J gene, CDR3 DNA, CDR3 protein. The D gene is left open where the match is weak. A clone size is listed for some rows: how often the clone was seen (once, few, many), or a class if it is expanded.

D gene: TRBD2; clone size: few; V gene: TRBV14; J gene: TRBJ2-7; CDR3 DNA: TGTGCCAGCAGCCGGACTAGCGGGAGAACGGGGGAGCAGTACTTC; CDR3 protein: CASSRTSGRTGEQYF
D gene: TRBD1; clone size: -; V gene: TRBV27; J gene: TRBJ1-6; CDR3 DNA: TGTGCCAGCAGCGACAGGGGGTTTAGTATCACCCTCCACTTT; CDR3 protein: CASSDRGFSITLHF
D gene: TRBD1; clone size: -; V gene: TRBV6-4; J gene: TRBJ2-5; CDR3 DNA: TGTGCCAGCAGTGCCGCAGGGGGCGCACAAGAGACCCAGTACTTC; CDR3 protein: CASSAAGGAQETQYF
D gene: -; clone size: -; V gene: TRBV25-1; J gene: TRBJ2-2; CDR3 DNA: TGTGCCAGTCAGGGCACCGGGGAGCTGTTTTTT; CDR3 protein: CASQGTGELFF
D gene: TRBD2; clone size: -; V gene: TRBV7-9; J gene: TRBJ2-5; CDR3 DNA: TGTGCCAGCAGCCTTAGCGGGGAAGAGACCCAGTACTTC; CDR3 protein: CASSLSGEETQYF
D gene: -; clone size: once; V gene: TRBV5-1; J gene: TRBJ2-1; CDR3 DNA: TGCGCCAGCAGCCCGGGACACAACAATGAGCAGTTCTTC; CDR3 protein: CASSPGHNNEQFF
D gene: TRBD1; clone size: -; V gene: TRBV6-1; J gene: TRBJ1-2; CDR3 DNA: TGTGCCAGCAGTGAATGGAGGACAGGGCCTCTTGGCTACACCTTC; CDR3 protein: CASSEWRTGPLGYTF
D gene: TRBD1; clone size: -; V gene: TRBV4-3; J gene: TRBJ1-6; CDR3 DNA: TGCGCCAGCAGCCAAGATCAGTTTGATGACAGGGGGCTTTCACCCCTCCACTTT; CDR3 protein: CASSQDQFDDRGLSPLHF
D gene: -; clone size: -; V gene: TRBV24-1; J gene: TRBJ2-2; CDR3 DNA: TGTGCCACCAGTGATTTCTTCCCAGGGCCCGCCACCGGGGAGCTGTTTTTT; CDR3 protein: CATSDFFPGPATGELFF
D gene: TRBD1; clone size: -; V gene: TRBV6-6; J gene: TRBJ1-4; CDR3 DNA: TGTGCCAGCAGCCGGGACAGGGGCCCTAATGAAAAACTGTTTTTT; CDR3 protein: CASSRDRGPNEKLFF
D gene: TRBD1; clone size: -; V gene: TRBV24-1; J gene: TRBJ1-5; CDR3 DNA: TGTGCCACCAGTGATCCTAGGCAGGGGGCCCCTCAGCCCCAGCATTTT; CDR3 protein: CATSDPRQGAPQPQHF
D gene: -; clone size: -; V gene: TRBV2; J gene: TRBJ1-4; CDR3 DNA: TGTGCCAGCAGGAGGAATGAAAAACTGTTTTTT; CDR3 protein: CASRRNEKLFF
D gene: -; clone size: -; V gene: TRBV4-2; J gene: TRBJ2-5; CDR3 DNA: TGTGCCAGCAGCCAAGGAGGGAGACAAGAGACCCAGTACTTC; CDR3 protein: CASSQGGRQETQYF
D gene: TRBD1; clone size: few; V gene: TRBV9; J gene: TRBJ2-7; CDR3 DNA: TGTGCCAGCGCCGGACAGGGCTCCTACGAGCAGTACTTC; CDR3 protein: CASAGQGSYEQYF
D gene: TRBD2; clone size: -; V gene: TRBV5-4; J gene: TRBJ2-7; CDR3 DNA: TGTGCCAGCAGCCGGGGGGGCGGGGGATCCTACGAGCAGTACTTC; CDR3 protein: CASSRGGGGSYEQYF
D gene: -; clone size: once; V gene: TRBV11-2; J gene: TRBJ1-2; CDR3 DNA: TGTGCCAGCAGCTTAGTTCGGGGTGGCTACACCTTC; CDR3 protein: CASSLVRGGYTF
D gene: -; clone size: -; V gene: TRBV6-6; J gene: TRBJ1-4; CDR3 DNA: TGTGCCAGCAGTTACTCGCAACAGGGTTACGGTGAAAAACTGTTTTTT; CDR3 protein: CASSYSQQGYGEKLFF
D gene: -; clone size: -; V gene: TRBV5-4; J gene: TRBJ1-5; CDR3 DNA: TGTGCCAGCAGCCTTTGGGCCGCTAGCAATCAGCCCCAGCATTTT; CDR3 protein: CASSLWAASNQPQHF
D gene: TRBD2; clone size: once; V gene: TRBV11-2; J gene: TRBJ2-7; CDR3 DNA: TGTGCCAGCAGCTCACCAGGAACGGGACTAATCTACGAGCAGTACTTC; CDR3 protein: CASSSPGTGLIYEQYF
D gene: TRBD2; clone size: -; V gene: TRBV15; J gene: TRBJ2-1; CDR3 DNA: TGTGCCACCAGCGAAAGCGGGGGGGCCTACAATGAGCAGTTCTTC; CDR3 protein: CATSESGGAYNEQFF
D gene: -; clone size: -; V gene: TRBV29-1; J gene: TRBJ1-3; CDR3 DNA: TGCAGCGCGGGAATTGGAAACACCATATATTTT; CDR3 protein: CSAGIGNTIYF
D gene: -; clone size: -; V gene: TRBV19; J gene: TRBJ2-5; CDR3 DNA: TGTGCCAGTAGGGAGAGAGGGGTAGAGACCCAGTACTTC; CDR3 protein: CASRERGVETQYF
D gene: TRBD2; clone size: -; V gene: TRBV5-5; J gene: TRBJ2-1; CDR3 DNA: TGTGCCAGCAGCGGACTAGCCCGGTACAATGAGCAGTTCTTC; CDR3 protein: CASSGLARYNEQFF
D gene: -; clone size: -; V gene: TRBV19; J gene: TRBJ1-6; CDR3 DNA: TGTGCCAGTAGTCTGGCAGGTTTCAATTCACCCCTCCACTTT; CDR3 protein: CASSLAGFNSPLHF
D gene: TRBD1; clone size: -; V gene: TRBV16; J gene: TRBJ1-1; CDR3 DNA: TGTGCCAGCAGCCAACCGCGGACAGGGAACACTGAAGCTTTCTTT; CDR3 protein: CASSQPRTGNTEAFF
D gene: -; clone size: -; V gene: TRBV27; J gene: TRBJ2-2; CDR3 DNA: TGTGCCAGCAGTTCCCAACCTACCGGGGAGCTGTTTTTT; CDR3 protein: CASSSQPTGELFF
D gene: -; clone size: -; V gene: TRBV14; J gene: TRBJ2-5; CDR3 DNA: TGTGCCAGCAGCCAAGATGCCTACCAAGAGACCCAGTACTTC; CDR3 protein: CASSQDAYQETQYF
D gene: -; clone size: -; V gene: TRBV7-9; J gene: TRBJ2-7; CDR3 DNA: TGTGCCAGCAGCTTAGAAAGGCTTGGAACCTACGAGCAGTACTTC; CDR3 protein: CASSLERLGTYEQYF
D gene: -; clone size: -; V gene: TRBV20-1; J gene: TRBJ2-7; CDR3 DNA: TGCAGTGCTAGTGGGGGGGGCCACTACGAGCAGTACTTC; CDR3 protein: CSASGGGHYEQYF
D gene: TRBD2; clone size: -; V gene: TRBV15; J gene: TRBJ2-5; CDR3 DNA: TGTGCCACCAGCACTGGACTAGCGGGGGGTGGAGAGACCCAGTACTTC; CDR3 protein: CATSTGLAGGGETQYF
D gene: -; clone size: -; V gene: TRBV19; J gene: TRBJ1-1; CDR3 DNA: TGTGCCAGTAGTATCTCGGACCGAGACACTGAAGCTTTCTTT; CDR3 protein: CASSISDRDTEAFF
D gene: -; clone size: few; V gene: TRBV6-5; J gene: TRBJ2-7; CDR3 DNA: TGTGCCAGCAGTTACTCCCCCGGGCGGGGTGTTTCCGAGCAGTACTTC; CDR3 protein: CASSYSPGRGVSEQYF
D gene: -; clone size: -; V gene: TRBV30; J gene: TRBJ1-1; CDR3 DNA: TGTGCCTGGAGTGTTTCGCGGAACACTGAAGCTTTCTTT; CDR3 protein: CAWSVSRNTEAFF
D gene: -; clone size: -; V gene: TRBV3-1/TRBV3-2; J gene: TRBJ1-1; CDR3 DNA: TGTGCCAGCAGCCAAGATCAACGGCGGCGTATTGAAGCTTTCTTT; CDR3 protein: CASSQDQRRRIEAFF
D gene: -; clone size: -; V gene: TRBV20-1; J gene: TRBJ2-7; CDR3 DNA: TGCAGTGCTACAGGGTCTTGGGAGCAGTACTTC; CDR3 protein: CSATGSWEQYF
D gene: -; clone size: -; V gene: TRBV3-1/TRBV3-2; J gene: TRBJ1-1; CDR3 DNA: TGTGCCAGCAGCTTAGGATGGGGGTCAGCTTTCTTT; CDR3 protein: CASSLGWGSAFF
D gene: -; clone size: few; V gene: TRBV3-1/TRBV3-2; J gene: TRBJ2-7; CDR3 DNA: TGTGCCAGCAGCCCGGATACGAGAGGGAGATCCTACGAGCAGTACTTC; CDR3 protein: CASSPDTRGRSYEQYF
D gene: -; clone size: once; V gene: TRBV27; J gene: TRBJ2-3; CDR3 DNA: TGTGCCAGCAGTTACAGACCAGATACGCAGTATTTT; CDR3 protein: CASSYRPDTQYF
D gene: -; clone size: -; V gene: TRBV7-2; J gene: TRBJ1-1; CDR3 DNA: TGTGCCAGCAGCTTAGGGAACTTGAACACTGAAGCTTTCTTT; CDR3 protein: CASSLGNLNTEAFF
D gene: TRBD1; clone size: -; V gene: TRBV12-3/TRBV12-4; J gene: TRBJ1-1; CDR3 DNA: TGTGCCAGTCAGGGGGCGCTGACTGAAGCTTTCTTT; CDR3 protein: CASQGALTEAFF
D gene: TRBD1; clone size: once; V gene: TRBV9; J gene: TRBJ1-4; CDR3 DNA: TGTGCCAGCAGCCCGGGTATAGGGGGCTGGGGTGAAAAACTGTTTTTT; CDR3 protein: CASSPGIGGWGEKLFF
D gene: TRBD1; clone size: -; V gene: TRBV6-6; J gene: TRBJ1-2; CDR3 DNA: TGTGCCAGCAACCCGGGGACAGGGGGGACCTATGGCTACACCTTC; CDR3 protein: CASNPGTGGTYGYTF
D gene: -; clone size: -; V gene: TRBV18; J gene: TRBJ1-1; CDR3 DNA: TGTGCCAGCTCACCAGTCATGAACACTGAAGCTTTCTTT; CDR3 protein: CASSPVMNTEAFF
D gene: -; clone size: -; V gene: TRBV28; J gene: TRBJ1-3; CDR3 DNA: TGTGCCAGCAGTTCCCAACCCGGAAACACCATATATTTT; CDR3 protein: CASSSQPGNTIYF
D gene: TRBD1; clone size: -; V gene: TRBV4-3; J gene: TRBJ1-2; CDR3 DNA: TGCGCCAGCAGCCAAAACACAGGGGCCTGGAGTAACTATGGCTACACCTTC; CDR3 protein: CASSQNTGAWSNYGYTF
D gene: -; clone size: -; V gene: TRBV6-5; J gene: TRBJ1-2; CDR3 DNA: TGTGCCAGCAGTTACTTCCGGGGGGACTATGGCTACACCTTC; CDR3 protein: CASSYFRGDYGYTF
D gene: -; clone size: -; V gene: TRBV3-1/TRBV3-2; J gene: TRBJ2-7; CDR3 DNA: TGTGCCAGCAGCCAGGGGGGCAGCACCTACGAGCAGTACTTC; CDR3 protein: CASSQGGSTYEQYF
D gene: -; clone size: once; V gene: TRBV5-4; J gene: TRBJ1-2; CDR3 DNA: TGTGCCAGCAGCCTCGGGTGGACCTATGGCTACACCTTC; CDR3 protein: CASSLGWTYGYTF
D gene: -; clone size: once; V gene: TRBV11-3; J gene: TRBJ2-7; CDR3 DNA: TGTGCCAGCAGCTACCGGGACCCCGGTGGGGAGCAGTACTTC; CDR3 protein: CASSYRDPGGEQYF
D gene: -; clone size: -; V gene: TRBV12-3/TRBV12-4; J gene: TRBJ2-7; CDR3 DNA: TGTGCCAGCAGTTTCGGCAGCCCCTACGAGCAGTACTTC; CDR3 protein: CASSFGSPYEQYF
D gene: -; clone size: -; V gene: TRBV6-1; J gene: TRBJ1-1; CDR3 DNA: TGTGCCAGCAGTGAAAGTCCACTACACGTTTTTACTGAAGCTTTCTTT; CDR3 protein: CASSESPLHVFTEAFF
D gene: -; clone size: medium-sized; V gene: TRBV7-9; J gene: TRBJ2-2; CDR3 DNA: TGTGCCAGCAGTTCTCCCTTGGGGGTGACCGGGGAGCTGTTTTTT; CDR3 protein: CASSSPLGVTGELFF
D gene: TRBD1; clone size: -; V gene: TRBV14; J gene: TRBJ2-7; CDR3 DNA: TGTGCCAGCAGCCCTAGACAGGGGATCAATCCCTACGAGCAGTACTTC; CDR3 protein: CASSPRQGINPYEQYF
D gene: -; clone size: -; V gene: TRBV6-5; J gene: TRBJ1-2; CDR3 DNA: TGTGCCAGCAGGGATGATAAACAGGGAAACTATGGCTACACCTTC; CDR3 protein: CASRDDKQGNYGYTF